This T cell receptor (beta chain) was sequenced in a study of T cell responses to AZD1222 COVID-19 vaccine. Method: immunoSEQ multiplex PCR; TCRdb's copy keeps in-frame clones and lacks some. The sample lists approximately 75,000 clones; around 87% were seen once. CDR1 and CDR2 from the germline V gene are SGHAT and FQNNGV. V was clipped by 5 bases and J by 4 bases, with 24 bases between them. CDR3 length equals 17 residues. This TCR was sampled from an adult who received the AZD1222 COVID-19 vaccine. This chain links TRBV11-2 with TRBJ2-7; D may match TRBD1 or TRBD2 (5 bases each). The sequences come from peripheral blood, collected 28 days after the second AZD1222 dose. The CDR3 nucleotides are TGTGCCAGCAGCCCCGTAAACCGGGGACGGCAAGGGTACGAGCAGTACTTC. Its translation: CASSPVNRGRQGYEQYF.